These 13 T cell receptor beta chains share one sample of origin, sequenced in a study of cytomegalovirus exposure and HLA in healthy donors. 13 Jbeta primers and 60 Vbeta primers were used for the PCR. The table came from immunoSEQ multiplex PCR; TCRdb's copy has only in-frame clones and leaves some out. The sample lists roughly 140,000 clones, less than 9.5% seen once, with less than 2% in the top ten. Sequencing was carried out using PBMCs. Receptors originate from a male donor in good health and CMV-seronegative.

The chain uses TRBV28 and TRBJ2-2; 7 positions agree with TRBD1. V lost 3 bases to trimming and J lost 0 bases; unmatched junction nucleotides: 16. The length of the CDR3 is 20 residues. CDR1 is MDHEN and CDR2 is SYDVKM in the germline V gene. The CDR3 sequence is CASSLGSIFRGLPNTGELFF. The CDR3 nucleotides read TGTGCCAGCAGTTTGGGCTCAATATTTAGGGGGCTTCCGAACACCGGGGAGCTGTTTTTT.

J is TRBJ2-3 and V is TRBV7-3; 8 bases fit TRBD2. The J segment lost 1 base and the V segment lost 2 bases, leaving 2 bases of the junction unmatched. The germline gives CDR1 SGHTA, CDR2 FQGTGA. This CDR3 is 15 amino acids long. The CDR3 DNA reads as TGTGCCAGCAGCTTATACGGGGGGGGCACAGATACGCAGTATTTT. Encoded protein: CASSLYGGGTDTQYF.

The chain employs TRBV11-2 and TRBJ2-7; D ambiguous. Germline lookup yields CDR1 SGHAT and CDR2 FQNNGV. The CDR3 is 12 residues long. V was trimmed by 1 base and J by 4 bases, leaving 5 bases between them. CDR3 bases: TGTGCCAGCAGCTTAGTGTATTACGAGCAGTACTTC. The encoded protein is CASSLVYYEQYF.

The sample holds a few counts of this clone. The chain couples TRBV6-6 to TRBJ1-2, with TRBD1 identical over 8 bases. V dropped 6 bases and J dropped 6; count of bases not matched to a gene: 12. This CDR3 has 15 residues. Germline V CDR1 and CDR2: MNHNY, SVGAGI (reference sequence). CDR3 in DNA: TGTGCCAGCAGACCCCGACAGGGGATTACTGATGGCTACACCTTC. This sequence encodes CASRPRQGITDGYTF.

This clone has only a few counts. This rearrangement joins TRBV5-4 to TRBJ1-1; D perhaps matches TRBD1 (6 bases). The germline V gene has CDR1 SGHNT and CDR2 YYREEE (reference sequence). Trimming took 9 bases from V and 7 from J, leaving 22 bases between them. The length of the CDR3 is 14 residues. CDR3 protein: CATTYGDMGYEAFF. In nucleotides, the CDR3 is TGTGCCACCACCTATGGGGACATGGGTTATGAAGCTTTCTTT.

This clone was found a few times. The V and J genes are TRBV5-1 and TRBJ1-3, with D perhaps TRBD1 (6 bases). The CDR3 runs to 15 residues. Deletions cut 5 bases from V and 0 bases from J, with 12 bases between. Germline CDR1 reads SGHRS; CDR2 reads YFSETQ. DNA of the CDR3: TGCGCCAGCAGTTTACAGGGAAGCTCTGGAAACACCATATATTTT. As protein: CASSLQGSSGNTIYF.

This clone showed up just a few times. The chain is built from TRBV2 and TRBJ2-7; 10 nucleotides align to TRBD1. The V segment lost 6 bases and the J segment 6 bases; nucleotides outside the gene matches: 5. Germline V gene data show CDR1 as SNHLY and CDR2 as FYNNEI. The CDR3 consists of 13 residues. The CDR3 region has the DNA TGTGCCAGCAGGACCGGGACAGGGGTCGAGCAGTACTTC. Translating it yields CASRTGTGVEQYF.

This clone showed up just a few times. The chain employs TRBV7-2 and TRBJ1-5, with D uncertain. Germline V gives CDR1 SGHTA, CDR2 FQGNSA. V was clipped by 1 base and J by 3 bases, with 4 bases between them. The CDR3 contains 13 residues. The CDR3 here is CASSLGANQPQHF. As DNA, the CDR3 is TGTGCCAGCAGCTTAGGGGCCAATCAGCCCCAGCATTTT.

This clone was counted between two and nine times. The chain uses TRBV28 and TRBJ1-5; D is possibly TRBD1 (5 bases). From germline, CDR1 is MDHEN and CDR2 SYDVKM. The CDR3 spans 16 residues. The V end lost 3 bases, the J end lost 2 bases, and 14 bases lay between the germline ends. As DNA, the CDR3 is TGTGCCAGCAGTTTGAGGCGGGGCTTAGGCAATCAGCCCCAGCATTTT. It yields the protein CASSLRRGLGNQPQHF.

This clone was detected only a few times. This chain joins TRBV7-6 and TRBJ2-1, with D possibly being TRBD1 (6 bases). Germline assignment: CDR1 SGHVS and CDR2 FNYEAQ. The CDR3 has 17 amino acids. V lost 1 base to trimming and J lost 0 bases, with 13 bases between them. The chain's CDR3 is CASSLVLGASSYNEQFF. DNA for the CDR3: TGTGCCAGCAGCTTAGTTTTGGGGGCAAGCTCCTACAATGAGCAGTTCTTC.

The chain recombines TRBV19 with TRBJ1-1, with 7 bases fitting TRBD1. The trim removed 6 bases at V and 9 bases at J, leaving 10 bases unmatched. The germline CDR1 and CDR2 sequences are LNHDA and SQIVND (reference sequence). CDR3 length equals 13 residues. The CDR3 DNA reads TGTGCCAGTAGCGAACGGGACAGAGCACAAGCTTTCTTT. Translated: CASSERDRAQAFF.

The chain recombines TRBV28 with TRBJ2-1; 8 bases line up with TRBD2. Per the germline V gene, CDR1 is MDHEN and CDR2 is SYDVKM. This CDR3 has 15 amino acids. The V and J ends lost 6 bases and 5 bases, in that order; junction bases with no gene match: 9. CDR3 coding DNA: TGTGCCAGCAGGGCTGGGCTAGCGGGTAACAATGAGCAGTTCTTC. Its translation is CASRAGLAGNNEQFF.

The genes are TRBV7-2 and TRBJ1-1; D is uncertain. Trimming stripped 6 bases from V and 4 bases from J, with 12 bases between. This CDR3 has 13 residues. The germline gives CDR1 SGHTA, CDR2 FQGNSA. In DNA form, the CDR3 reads TGTGCCAGCAGGCCTCCGAGCGGCACTGAAGCTTTCTTT. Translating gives CASRPPSGTEAFF.